The rows below give T cell receptor beta chains drawn from one sample of a study of blood T cell repertoires in COVID-19. Here immunoSEQ multiplex PCR was the method, and the copy in TCRdb shows in-frame clones only, minus some. The sample yields tens of thousands of clones, approximately 80% seen once. The sequenced sample consisted of peripheral blood. The receptor source for this set is a human donor with active or convalescent COVID-19. The donor label of this sample is uncertain. Both conserved end residues are part of each CDR3. D genes are given only for firm matches. Only part of the rows carry a size: once, few, many, or a class if the clone is expanded.

j_gene | v_gene | abundance | d_gene | CDR3nt | CDR3aa
TRBJ2-1 | TRBV27 | - | TRBD1 | TGTGCCAGCAGTCCTACCCCGGACAGGCGGAATGAGCAGTTCTTC | CASSPTPDRRNEQFF
TRBJ2-2 | TRBV24-1 | - | TRBD2 | TGTGCCACCAGTGATTTGGCGTCCGGGACTAGCGGGAGGGTCGCCGGGGAGCTGTTTTTT | CATSDLASGTSGRVAGELFF
TRBJ2-3 | TRBV27 | - | TRBD2 | TGTGCCAGCAGTTTCGGGAGCGGGAGTGTTACAGATACGCAGTATTTT | CASSFGSGSVTDTQYF
TRBJ1-2 | TRBV7-9 | many | TRBD1 | TGTGCCAGCAGCGAAACAGGGGATAACTATGGCTACACCTTC | CASSETGDNYGYTF
TRBJ1-5 | TRBV18 | - | TRBD1 | TGTGCCAGCTCACCACTACAGGGGAAGGATCAGCCCCAGCATTTT | CASSPLQGKDQPQHF
TRBJ1-4 | TRBV19 | - | TRBD1 | TGTGCCAGTAGCCGGAGGGGACAGGCACCTGAAAAACTGTTTTTT | CASSRRGQAPEKLFF
TRBJ1-1 | TRBV14 | - | - | TGTGCCAGCAGCCAAGTAGGGAGTGAAGCTTTCTTT | CASSQVGSEAFF
TRBJ2-7 | TRBV2 | - | TRBD2 | TGTGCCAGCAGTGAATTTCCGAGCGGGAGGGCCTCCGAGCAGTACTTC | CASSEFPSGRASEQYF
TRBJ2-7 | TRBV4-2 | - | - | TGTGCCAGCAGCCCGACGGCGACAGGAATGCCGTACCCGGAGTACTTC | CASSPTATGMPYPEYF
TRBJ2-7 | TRBV18 | - | TRBD2 | TGTGCCAGCTCACCACCCTCTAGCGGGAGTTCCTACGAGCAGTACTTC | CASSPPSSGSSYEQYF
TRBJ2-2 | TRBV18 | - | TRBD1 | TGTGCCAGCTCCGGCGGACAGGTCTATAGTGGCGGGGAGCTGTTTTTT | CASSGGQVYSGGELFF
TRBJ2-7 | TRBV19 | once | TRBD2 | TGTGCCAGTAGTATGCCGCCTAGCGGGGTAACCTACGAGCAGTACTTC | CASSMPPSGVTYEQYF
TRBJ1-6 | TRBV6-5 | - | TRBD1 | TGTGCCAGCACACTGACAGGGAAAAATAATTCACCCCTCCACTTT | CASTLTGKNNSPLHF
TRBJ1-5 | TRBV28 | - | - | TGTGCCAGCAGGGGGAGGATTAGCAATCAGCCCCAGCATTTT | CASRGRISNQPQHF
TRBJ2-2 | TRBV19 | - | - | TGTGCCAGTATGGCAGCGACCGGGGAGCTGTTTTTT | CASMAATGELFF
TRBJ2-7 | TRBV27 | - | - | TGTGCCAGCAGTTTAGGGGCCTCCTACGAGCAGTACTTC | CASSLGASYEQYF
TRBJ2-1 | TRBV2 | - | TRBD2 | TGTGCCAGCAGCGGGCCGGGACTAGAAGACGTTGAGCAGTTCTTC | CASSGPGLEDVEQFF
TRBJ1-6 | TRBV5-1 | - | TRBD1 | TGCGCCAGCAGCCCAGGACAGGAAGGCTCACCCCTCCACTTT | CASSPGQEGSPLHF
TRBJ2-7 | TRBV27 | - | - | TGTGCCAGCGCAGCCAAGGGGGCCTACGAGCAGTACTTC | CASAAKGAYEQYF
TRBJ2-5 | TRBV7-3 | - | TRBD2 | TGTGCCAGCAGCCAGACTAGCCTGGCAAAAGAGACCCAGTACTTC | CASSQTSLAKETQYF
TRBJ2-1 | TRBV5-1 | - | - | TGCGCCAGCAGCTGGACAGCTGGTGAGCAGTTCTTC | CASSWTAGEQFF